This entry concerns a single T cell receptor beta chain. Its antigen is not known. TCRdb re-derived calls from the reads in MiXCR, one entry per CDR3 protein. The sample has 270,000 or so distinct CDR3 sequences, over 15% seen once; the top ten hold around 47%. This record comes from a study of T cell repertoires in cytomegalovirus infection. Study summary: Public TCR beta signatures marked donors with CMV infection and the matching HLA.

The CDR3 covers 15 residues. CDR1 and CDR2 from the germline V gene are MNHEY and SVGAGI. The ends were cut back, 0 bases at V and 2 bases at J, with 9 bases in the middle. Study-level results: Dominating the ex vivo response were TCR beta clonotypes that were CMV-specific and HLA-C-restricted. Summed frequency of public TCR beta families distinguished CMV carriers with the relevant HLA.

V gene TRBV6-5 combines with J gene TRBJ2-3; no definite D call. The sample comprised CD8+ T cells from PBMCs. This receptor was identified in a human donor in good health (CMV status not recorded). Some clones in this sample may be carry-over from other donors' samples. The CDR3 region has the DNA TGTGCCAGCAGTTACTCGGCAGCAACCACAGATACGCAGTATTTT. Translated, it gives CASSYSAATTDTQYF.